The 22 T cell receptor beta chains below were found in one sample sequenced in a study of T cells after yellow fever vaccination. MiXCR, run by TCRdb on the 5' RACE reads, gives a single entry per CDR3 protein. The data show around 310,000 distinct CDR3 sequences, approximately 9% seen once. The source material was PBMCs, sampled on the day of the first yellow fever vaccination. The origin of the receptors is a man younger than 35 who received the YFV17D yellow fever vaccine.

The CDR3 region has the DNA TGCGCCAGCAGCTTTGGTAGGGGCGAAATCAAAGAGACCCAGTACTTC. It yields the protein CASSFGRGEIKETQYF. This chain uses TRBV5-1 with TRBJ2-5, with D possibly matching TRBD1 (5 bases). The CDR3 length is 16 residues. In germline, CDR1 is SGHRS, CDR2 YFSETQ. V lost 2 bases, J lost 3 bases, and 17 bases lay in between.

This clonotype was recorded a few times. This sequence joins TRBV9 and TRBJ1-2, with 9 bases aligning to TRBD1. The germline V gene encodes CDR1 SGDLS and CDR2 YYNGEE. The junction had 11 bases not matched to a gene; V was cut back by 3 bases and J by 8 bases. This CDR3 is 15 amino acids long. CDR3 sequence (DNA): TGTGCCAGCAGCGCCTCCGGGACAGGGACTAAGGGCTACACCTTC. It encodes CASSASGTGTKGYTF.

This chain connects TRBV20-1 to TRBJ2-5; 10 bases fit TRBD2. Unmatched junction bases numbered 4, after V lost 4 bases and J lost 5 bases. The CDR3 contains 13 residues. Germline values: CDR1 DFQATT, CDR2 SNEGSKA (reference sequence). CDR3 coding DNA: TGCAGTGCTACACTAGCGGGGATGGAGACCCAGTACTTC. Translation gives CSATLAGMETQYF.

CDR3 DNA sequence: TGCAGTGCTAGAGTCGAGACAGGGAGTGAGTTCTTC. Translated: CSARVETGSEFF. This rearrangement joins TRBV20-1 to TRBJ2-1; TRBD1 aligns across 7 bases. V lost 1 base and J lost 14; bases outside the gene matches: 8. From germline, CDR1 is DFQATT and CDR2 SNEGSKA (reference sequence). The CDR3 extends over 12 amino acids.

This clonotype was seen a few times. This chain uses TRBV11-2 with TRBJ2-1; 8 nucleotides agree with TRBD2. The junction had 16 bases not matched to a gene; V was cut back by 1 base and J by 8 bases. The germline V gene has CDR1 SGHAT and CDR2 FQNNGV. The CDR3 is made up of 18 amino acids. The CDR3 DNA reads TGTGCCAGCAGCTTAGGGGTCCCAGGGGCGGGGGGCTCCCATGAGCAGTTCTTC. It is translated as CASSLGVPGAGGSHEQFF. The complete variable domain, with remaining parts taken from reference TRBV11-2 and TRBJ2-1, reads EAGVAQSPRYKIIEKRQSVAFWCNPISGHATLYWYQQILGQGPKLLIQFQNNGVVDDSQLPKDRFSAERLKGVDSTLKIQPAKLEDSAVYLCASSLGVPGAGGSHEQFFGPGTRLTVL.

This clonotype showed up just a few times. This chain uses TRBV6-1 with TRBJ1-2; 9 bases are shared with TRBD1. V shed 6 bases, J shed 4 bases, and the junction held 12 bases outside the gene matches. CDR3 length: 16 amino acids. Germline V lookup: CDR1 MNHNS, CDR2 SASEGT. CDR3 bases: TGTGCCAGCAGAGAACAGGGGGCTGCGGGAATCTATGGCTACACCTTC. This encodes CASREQGAAGIYGYTF.

The V gene is TRBV4-1, the J gene TRBJ1-2, with D uncertain. The CDR3 contains 13 residues. V dropped 1 base and J dropped 0 bases, with 3 bases sitting between them. Germline values: CDR1 MGHRA, CDR2 YSYEKL. The chain's CDR3 is CASSQGPNYGYTF. DNA of the CDR3: TGCGCCAGCAGCCAAGGACCTAACTATGGCTACACCTTC.

This clonotype was detected a few times. The genes are TRBV7-9 and TRBJ2-7, with D perhaps matching TRBD2 (7 bases). This CDR3 is 14 amino acids long. V lost 0 bases and J 7 bases, leaving 13 bases between the germline ends. Germline CDR1 is SEHNR and CDR2 is FQNEAQ (reference sequence). The CDR3 DNA reads TGTGCCAGCAGCTTAGCGGGGGGGCCCGATGAGCAGTACTTC. It translates to CASSLAGGPDEQYF.

The CDR3 region is CASGNYGYTF. CDR3 DNA: TGTGCCAGCGGAAACTATGGCTACACCTTC. This chain uses TRBV6-2 or TRBV6-3 with TRBJ1-2; unclear D gene. The V end lost 8 bases, the J end lost 2 bases, and 3 bases lay between the germline ends. Germline lookup yields CDR1 MNHEY and CDR2 SVGEGT. The CDR3 length is 10 residues.

The rearrangement joins TRBV24-1 to TRBJ1-5, with D tentatively TRBD1 (6 bases). The CDR3 runs 14 residues. Germline CDR1 reads KGHDR; CDR2 reads SFDVKD. V was cut by 5 bases and J by 5 bases, with 12 bases left in between. The CDR3 loop is CATSVGGWDQPQHF. CDR3 in DNA: TGTGCCACCAGTGTAGGGGGTTGGGATCAGCCCCAGCATTTT.

There are a few counts of this clonotype. The gene calls are TRBV19 and TRBJ1-1; D is unresolved. CDR1 and CDR2 (germline): LNHDA, SQIVND (reference sequence). Trimming shortened V by 7 bases and J by 1 base, and 10 bases separated the two germline ends. The CDR3 is made up of 13 amino acids. CDR3 bases: TGTGCCAGTAACCCAACTAGGAACACTGAAGCTTTCTTT. This encodes CASNPTRNTEAFF. Looking up the rest from reference TRBV19 and TRBJ1-1 gives the full variable domain: DGGITQSPKYLFRKEGQNVTLSCEQNLNHDAMYWYRQDPGQGLRLIYYSQIVNDFQKGDIAEGYSVSREKKESFPLTVTSAQKNPTAFYLCASNPTRNTEAFFGQGTRLTVV.

V is TRBV4-1 and J is TRBJ2-5, with TRBD2 as a possible D gene (6 bases). The CDR3 runs to 15 residues. Per the germline V gene, CDR1 is MGHRA and CDR2 is YSYEKL. With 1 base removed from V and 7 bases from J, the gap between germline ends came to 16 bases. The CDR3 nucleotides read TGCGCCAGCAGCCAAGCCGCACAATCGGGGGTGACCCAGTACTTC. Protein sequence: CASSQAAQSGVTQYF.

This chain links TRBV5-8 with TRBJ1-2, with TRBD1 as a possible D gene (5 bases). There are 17 residues in the CDR3. CDR1 and CDR2 from the germline V gene are SGHTS and YDEGEE. The germline V and J ends were trimmed by 2 bases and 4 bases, with 21 bases remaining between them. The CDR3 DNA reads as TGTGCCAGCAGCTTACTTGGGGGTTTGGAGGAAGGCTATGGCTACACCTTC. Amino acids: CASSLLGGLEEGYGYTF.

DNA for the CDR3: TGCGCCAGCAGCCAAGTTTCGCAGACAGGGGTGGGAGAGACCCAGTACTTC. Its translation: CASSQVSQTGVGETQYF. The genes are TRBV4-1 and TRBJ2-5, with 8 bases fitting TRBD1. J lost 4 bases, V lost 1 base, and 11 bases had no gene match. Germline V gene lookup returns CDR1 MGHRA and CDR2 YSYEKL. The CDR3 runs 17 residues.

The rearrangement joins TRBV6-2 or TRBV6-3 to TRBJ2-7; maybe TRBD1 (5 bases). With 0 bases removed from V and 2 bases from J, the gap between germline ends came to 14 bases. The CDR3 is made up of 16 amino acids. Germline V lookup: CDR1 MNHEY, CDR2 SVGEGT. The CDR3 is CASSYSSRTDTYEQYF. CDR3 coding DNA: TGTGCCAGCAGTTACTCGTCTAGGACGGACACCTACGAGCAGTACTTC.

A note on this clonotype: Its ends do not fully match the called genes, so a read error is possible. V usage is TRBV7-9 and J usage is TRBJ1-2; D is ambiguous. The CDR3 length is 13 residues. CDR1 SEHNR and CDR2 FQNEAQ come from the germline V gene (reference sequence). CDR3 protein: CASSLSPSGRGPF. As DNA, the CDR3 is TGTGCCAGCAGCTTAAGTCCCTCGGGAAGAGGACCCTTC.

The chain has TRBV6-5 and TRBJ2-2, with D uncertain. CDR3 length: 15 amino acids. The V and J ends lost 1 base and 4 bases respectively, with 10 bases between them. Germline-derived CDR1 and CDR2 are MNHEY and SVGAGI. The DNA for the CDR3 is TGTGCCAGCAGTTACTTCTGGGCCACCACCGGGGAGCTGTTTTTT. This gives the protein CASSYFWATTGELFF.

The CDR3: CASSPPPSGNEQFF. CDR3 DNA sequence: TGTGCCAGCAGCCCCCCCCCCTCCGGGAATGAGCAGTTCTTC. The rearrangement joins TRBV2 to TRBJ2-1, with D unclear. The V gene's germline CDR1 is SNHLY and CDR2 FYNNEI. This CDR3 region has 14 residues. V lost 6 bases and J 7 bases, leaving 16 bases between the germline ends.

This sequence joins TRBV28 and TRBJ1-5, with D hard to call. CDR3 size: 14 residues. V was shortened by 3 bases and J by 4 bases, with 10 bases between the two germline ends. Germline V gene lookup returns CDR1 MDHEN and CDR2 SYDVKM. CDR3 in DNA: TGTGCCAGCAGTTTGATCGCAGGTAATCAGCCCCAGCATTTT. This codes for CASSLIAGNQPQHF.

This chain uses TRBV7-8 with TRBJ2-5; 10 nucleotides agree with TRBD1. This CDR3 is 15 amino acids long. In germline, CDR1 is SGHVS, CDR2 FQNEAQ. V was clipped by 4 bases and J by 5 bases; unmatched bases: 7. The CDR3 nucleotides are TGTGCCAGCAGCTACCGGACAGGGGGTGGGGAGACCCAGTACTTC. This sequence encodes CASSYRTGGGETQYF.

This chain joins TRBV11-3 and TRBJ2-1; no firm D call. Trimming cost V 4 bases and J 7 bases, with 11 bases left between them. CDR1 is SGHNT and CDR2 is YENEEA in the germline V gene. The CDR3 covers 13 residues. In DNA form, the CDR3 reads TGTGCCAGCAGCTCCGGTATACCTAATGAGCAGTTCTTC. Protein sequence: CASSSGIPNEQFF.

This clonotype has ten or more counts. The chain couples TRBV6-1 to TRBJ2-2; 7 bases are a match to TRBD2. The germline gives CDR1 MNHNS, CDR2 SASEGT. The CDR3 totals 17 residues. V lost 6 bases and J lost 3; bases outside the gene matches: 13. Written as DNA, the CDR3 is TGTGCCAGCAGAGGCCCGTGGGGAGGGCGCGACACCGGGGAGCTGTTTTTT. Translating it yields CASRGPWGGRDTGELFF.